One and the same sample provided the 22 T cell receptor beta chains below, sequenced in a study of regulatory T cells in long-lasting Graves disease. Investigators prepared the TCR beta libraries by applying iRepertoire HTBI primers and Arm-PCR of CDR3 regions. MiXCR, applied by TCRdb to the multiplex PCR reads, yields one record per CDR3 protein. Of around 480,000 distinct CDR3 sequences listed, 15% to 20% were seen once; the top ten hold around a quarter. Time point: newly diagnosed GD, antithyroid drugs for less than 3 months. The TCR library used RNA extracted from PBMCs. These data were also reused for a study on T cells in Graves' hyperthyroidism and ophthalmopathy.

The sequencing here drew on peripheral blood mononuclear cells (PBMCs), taken at new diagnosis, from a patient treated with antithyroid drugs. The receptor set was obtained from a woman aged 40-65 years with Graves disease.

This clonotype has at least ten counts. This chain joins TRBV2 and TRBJ1-4; tentative D call: TRBD1 (5 bases). CDR1 is SNHLY and CDR2 is FYNNEI in the germline V gene. The CDR3 has 13 residues. V lost 10 bases and J lost 7, with 16 bases in between. CDR3 bases: TGTGCCACCATAAGGGACGGAGGTGAAAAACTGTTTTTT. Its protein product is CATIRDGGEKLFF.

In its sample, this clonotype was seen a few times. The rearrangement links TRBV19 to TRBJ2-7; a weak D match, TRBD1 (5 bases). CDR3 length equals 12 residues. V was cut by 3 bases and J by 5 bases, with 8 bases left in between. CDR1 and CDR2 (germline): LNHDA, SQIVND (reference sequence). In nucleotides, the CDR3 is TGTGCCAGTAGTATTCAGGGCAACGAGCAGTACTTC. Translation gives CASSIQGNEQYF.

A few counts support this clonotype. The chain employs TRBV12-3 or TRBV12-4 and TRBJ1-3; TRBD1 is a possible D gene (5 bases). The CDR3 loop spans 16 amino acids. The V and J ends lost 7 bases and 4 bases respectively, with 20 bases between them. The CDR3 sequence is CASNNGALARGNTIYF. In DNA form, the CDR3 reads TGTGCCAGCAATAACGGGGCTCTGGCGCGGGGAAACACCATATATTTT.

The table lists this clonotype with many counts. The V gene is TRBV6-1, the J gene TRBJ1-1; tentative D call: TRBD1 (5 bases). Per the germline V gene, CDR1 is MNHNS and CDR2 is SASEGT. This CDR3 has 15 amino acids. V was shortened by 3 bases and J by 0 bases, with 11 bases between the two germline ends. CDR3 sequence reads: CASSDVRVMNTEAFF. The CDR3 DNA is TGTGCCAGCAGTGATGTCAGGGTCATGAACACTGAAGCTTTCTTT.

The chain recombines TRBV29-1 with TRBJ2-2; D remains unclear. Germline lookup yields CDR1 SQVTM and CDR2 ANQGSEA. V shed 6 bases and J shed 7 bases, with 9 bases lying between them. The CDR3 runs 11 residues. The CDR3 here is CSVAALGELFF. In DNA form, the CDR3 reads TGCAGCGTCGCAGCCCTCGGGGAGCTGTTTTTT.

The chain combines TRBV24-1 with TRBJ1-5; 7 nucleotides line up with TRBD1. The CDR3 is 13 amino acids. V shed 7 bases and J 6 bases; nucleotides not matched to a gene: 5. The germline V gene encodes CDR1 KGHDR and CDR2 SFDVKD. CDR3 protein: CATREGGGQPQHF. CDR3 nucleotide sequence: TGTGCCACCAGGGAAGGGGGCGGTCAGCCCCAGCATTTT.

This clonotype appeared a few times. Just one base apart from a much larger clone, this may be a read error. Because it lacks the conserved phenylalanine or tryptophan at the end, this CDR3 is likely a read error. The gene calls are TRBV11-2 and TRBJ2-7, with D tentatively TRBD2 (5 bases). This CDR3 spans 15 amino acids. Germline values: CDR1 SGHAT, CDR2 FQNNGV. Trimming took off 1 base at V and 5 bases at J, with 15 bases between the two ends. CDR3 region: CASSLGIEGSHEQYL. The CDR3 DNA reads TGTGCCAGCAGCTTAGGGATTGAAGGGAGCCACGAGCAGTACCTC.

The genes are TRBV3-1 and TRBJ1-5; unclear D gene. V shed 1 base and J shed 3 bases, with 7 bases lying between them. The germline gives CDR1 LGHDT, CDR2 YNNKEL (reference sequence). This CDR3 has 14 residues. The CDR3 spells CASSQGHNNQPQHF. The CDR3 DNA reads TGTGCCAGCAGCCAAGGTCATAACAATCAGCCCCAGCATTTT.

The table lists this clonotype with many counts. CDR3 sequence: CSARTSAIVEQFF. The CDR3 coding sequence is TGCAGTGCTAGAACTAGCGCCATAGTAGAGCAGTTCTTC. This chain uses TRBV20-1 with TRBJ2-1; 7 bases fit TRBD2. Trimming at V came to 2 bases and at J to 10 bases, leaving 8 bases not matched to a gene. This CDR3 region has 13 residues. Germline V gives CDR1 DFQATT, CDR2 SNEGSKA (reference sequence).

The rearrangement links TRBV12-5 to TRBJ1-1; TRBD1 matches 9 bases. V lost 6 bases, J lost 0 bases, and 26 bases stayed unmatched. Germline lookup yields CDR1 LGHNT and CDR2 FRNRAP. CDR3 length: 22 amino acids. CDR3 coding DNA: TGTGCTAGTGGCGAAAATCCTTTAACCTTCCTCCGGGACAGGGTCTTGAACACTGAAGCTTTCTTT. Amino acids: CASGENPLTFLRDRVLNTEAFF.

The rearrangement links TRBV11-2 to TRBJ1-3, with D hard to call. The CDR3 loop spans 13 amino acids. V lost 2 bases and J 9 bases, leaving 11 bases between the germline ends. CDR1 is SGHAT, CDR2 FQNNGV, per germline. The CDR3 DNA reads as TGTGCCAGCAGCTTATACCCCCAAAGCACCATATATTTT. Protein product: CASSLYPQSTIYF.

This clonotype has at least ten counts. CDR3 nucleotide sequence: TGTGCCAGCACCCACAAGGGTTCCAACACTGAAGCTTTCTTT. It specifies CASTHKGSNTEAFF. The chain has TRBV3-1 and TRBJ1-1; D unclear. Germline values: CDR1 LGHDT, CDR2 YNNKEL (reference sequence). Trimming removed 7 bases at V and 2 bases at J, with 14 bases between. The CDR3 is 14 residues long.

This chain links TRBV29-1 with TRBJ2-3; 7 bases align to TRBD1. The CDR3 has 13 residues. Germline CDR1 SQVTM, CDR2 ANQGSEA. V was pared by 4 bases and J by 4 bases, with 5 bases of the junction left unmatched. The CDR3 spells CSVVDRDADTQYF. The CDR3 nucleotides are TGCAGCGTTGTTGACAGGGACGCAGATACGCAGTATTTT.

This clonotype was observed many times. The V call is TRBV2, the J call TRBJ1-1; D is unclear. Germline CDR1 SNHLY, CDR2 FYNNEI. V lost 7 bases and J 5 bases, leaving 14 bases between the germline ends. The CDR3 covers 13 residues. The CDR3, as DNA: TGTGCCAGCACCCCCCCCCTTCGGACTGAAGCTTTCTTT. Its protein is CASTPPLRTEAFF.

This clonotype has a count of ten or more. The chain recombines TRBV19 with TRBJ1-2; possible D gene TRBD1, 6 bases. The CDR3 length is 15 residues. Trimming took 4 bases from V and 0 from J, leaving 12 bases between them. The germline V gene has CDR1 LNHDA and CDR2 SQIVND (reference sequence). The CDR3 is CASSTRQESNYGYTF. CDR3 nucleotides: TGTGCCAGTAGTACTCGACAGGAATCTAACTATGGCTACACCTTC.

There are many counts of this clonotype. This chain joins TRBV20-1 and TRBJ2-5; 12 bases line up with TRBD2. The J segment lost 4 bases and the V segment lost 6 bases, leaving 9 bases of the junction unmatched. Germline V gene lookup returns CDR1 DFQATT and CDR2 SNEGSKA (reference sequence). This CDR3 contains 15 residues. In nucleotides, the CDR3 is TGCAGTGCCCTCGCTCCACTAGCGGGGGGAGAGACCCAGTACTTC. This translates into CSALAPLAGGETQYF.

The chain combines TRBV6-2 or TRBV6-3 with TRBJ2-2; TRBD1 might be the D (7 bases). The CDR3 contains 15 residues. In germline, CDR1 is MNHEY, CDR2 SVGEGT. Trimming cost V 8 bases and J 4 bases, with 17 bases left between them. As DNA, the CDR3 is TGTGCCAGCGAGACCGGGACAGCGGGCACCGGGGAGCTGTTTTTT. Translation: CASETGTAGTGELFF.

The V gene is TRBV5-1, the J gene TRBJ2-5, with D maybe TRBD1 (5 bases). The CDR3 contains 13 residues. The V gene's germline CDR1 is SGHRS and CDR2 YFSETQ. Trimming removed 7 bases at V and 0 bases at J, with 10 bases between. Here the CDR3 reads CASGLDNQETQYF. The CDR3 DNA sequence: TGCGCCAGCGGTCTGGACAACCAAGAGACCCAGTACTTC.

This clonotype was counted ten times or more. The rearrangement links TRBV2 to TRBJ2-1, with 8 bases aligning to TRBD1. Germline lookup yields CDR1 SNHLY and CDR2 FYNNEI. The CDR3 is 12 amino acids. Germline trimming cut 5 bases from V and 8 bases from J; bases unmatched to any gene: 2. The DNA of the CDR3 is TGTGCCAGCAGTTCACAGGGGGATGAGCAGTTCTTC. Protein sequence: CASSSQGDEQFF.

This clonotype occurred many times. This rearrangement joins TRBV6-1 to TRBJ1-5, with TRBD1 identical over 7 bases. Germline CDR1 reads MNHNS; CDR2 reads SASEGT. This CDR3 has 19 amino acids. Trimming took 3 bases from V and 1 from J; bases not matched to a gene: 15. CDR3 in DNA: TGTGCCAGCAGTGAGAGGACAGGAGAATTCATATTAAGCAATCAGCCCCAGCATTTT. The encoded protein is CASSERTGEFILSNQPQHF.

Ten or more counts support this clonotype. The CDR3 sequence: CATGPTGNEQFF. Written as DNA, the CDR3 is TGTGCCACCGGACCCACAGGGAATGAGCAGTTCTTC. The chain links TRBV25-1 to TRBJ2-1, with D possibly being TRBD1 (6 bases). The ends were cut back, 10 bases at V and 7 bases at J, with 14 bases in the middle. Germline V gene data show CDR1 as MGHDK and CDR2 as SYGVNS. This CDR3 contains 12 residues. Combining the CDR3 with reference TRBV25-1 and TRBJ2-1 gives the whole variable domain EADIYQTPRYLVIGTGKKITLECSQTMGHDKMYWYQQDPGMELHLIHYSYGVNSTEKGDLSSESTVSRIRTEHFPLTLESARPSHTSQYLCATGPTGNEQFFGPGTRLTVL.

J is TRBJ1-4 and V is TRBV5-1; D is perhaps TRBD1 (5 bases). Germline V gives CDR1 SGHRS, CDR2 YFSETQ. The CDR3 extends over 15 amino acids. V shed 0 bases and J shed 7 bases, with 13 bases lying between them. For the CDR3, the DNA is TGCGCCAGCAGCTTGGGTATGGTGACAGTTGAAAAACTGTTTTTT. It codes for CASSLGMVTVEKLFF.